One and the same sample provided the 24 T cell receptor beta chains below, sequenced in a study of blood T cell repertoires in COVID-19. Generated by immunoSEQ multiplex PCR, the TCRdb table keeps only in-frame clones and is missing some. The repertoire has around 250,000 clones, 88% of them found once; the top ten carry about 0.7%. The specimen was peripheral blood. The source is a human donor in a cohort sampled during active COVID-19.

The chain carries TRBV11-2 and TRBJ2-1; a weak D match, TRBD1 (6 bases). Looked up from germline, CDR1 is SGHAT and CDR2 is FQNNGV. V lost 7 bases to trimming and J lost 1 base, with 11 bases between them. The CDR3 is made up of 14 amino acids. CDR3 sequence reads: CASNRETSYNEQFF. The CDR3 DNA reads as TGTGCCAGCAACAGGGAGACTTCCTACAATGAGCAGTTCTTC. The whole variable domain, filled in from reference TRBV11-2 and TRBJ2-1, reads EAGVAQSPRYKIIEKRQSVAFWCNPISGHATLYWYQQILGQGPKLLIQFQNNGVVDDSQLPKDRFSAERLKGVDSTLKIQPAKLEDSAVYLCASNRETSYNEQFFGPGTRLTVL.

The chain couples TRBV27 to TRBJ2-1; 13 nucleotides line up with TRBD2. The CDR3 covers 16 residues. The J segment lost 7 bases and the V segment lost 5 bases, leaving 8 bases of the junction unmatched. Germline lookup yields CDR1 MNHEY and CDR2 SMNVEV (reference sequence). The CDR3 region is CASSPWTSGSSNEQFF. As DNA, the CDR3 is TGTGCCAGCAGTCCGTGGACTAGCGGGAGCTCAAATGAGCAGTTCTTC.

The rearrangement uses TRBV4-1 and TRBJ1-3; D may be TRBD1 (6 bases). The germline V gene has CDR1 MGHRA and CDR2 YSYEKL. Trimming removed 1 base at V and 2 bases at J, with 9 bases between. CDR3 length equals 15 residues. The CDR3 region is CASSQVGATGNTIYF. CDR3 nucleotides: TGCGCCAGCAGCCAAGTGGGGGCAACTGGAAACACCATATATTTT.

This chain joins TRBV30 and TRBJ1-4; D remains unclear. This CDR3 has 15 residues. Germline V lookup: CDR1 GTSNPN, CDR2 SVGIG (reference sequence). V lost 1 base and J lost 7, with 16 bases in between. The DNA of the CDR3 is TGTGCCTGGAGTGGATCATCGGGGTGGGGTGAAAAACTGTTTTTT. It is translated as CAWSGSSGWGEKLFF.

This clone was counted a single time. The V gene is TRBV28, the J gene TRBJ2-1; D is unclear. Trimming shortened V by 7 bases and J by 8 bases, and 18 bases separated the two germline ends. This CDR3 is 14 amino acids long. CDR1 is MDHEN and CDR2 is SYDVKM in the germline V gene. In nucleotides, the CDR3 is TGTGCCAGCACCCTGCTCCTCCAGGCCTATGAGCAGTTCTTC. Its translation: CASTLLLQAYEQFF.

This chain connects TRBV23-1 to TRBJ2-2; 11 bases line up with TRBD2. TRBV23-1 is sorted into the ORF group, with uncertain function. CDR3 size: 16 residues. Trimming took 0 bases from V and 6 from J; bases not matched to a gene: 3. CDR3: CASSQSGTSGAGELFF. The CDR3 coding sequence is TGCGCCAGCAGTCAATCCGGGACTAGCGGAGCCGGGGAGCTGTTTTTT.

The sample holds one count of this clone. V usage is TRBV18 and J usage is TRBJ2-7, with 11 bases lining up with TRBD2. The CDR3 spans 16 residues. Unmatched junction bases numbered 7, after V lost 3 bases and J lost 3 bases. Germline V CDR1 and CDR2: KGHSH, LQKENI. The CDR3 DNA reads TGTGCCAGCTCACCGTTCACAGGGACTAGCGGCTACGAGCAGTACTTC. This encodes CASSPFTGTSGYEQYF.

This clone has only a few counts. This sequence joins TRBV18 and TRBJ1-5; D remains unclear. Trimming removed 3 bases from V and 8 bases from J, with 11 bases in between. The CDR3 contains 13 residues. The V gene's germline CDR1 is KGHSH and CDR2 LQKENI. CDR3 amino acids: CASSPSELKPQHF. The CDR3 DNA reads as TGTGCCAGCTCACCGTCGGAACTAAAGCCCCAGCATTTT.

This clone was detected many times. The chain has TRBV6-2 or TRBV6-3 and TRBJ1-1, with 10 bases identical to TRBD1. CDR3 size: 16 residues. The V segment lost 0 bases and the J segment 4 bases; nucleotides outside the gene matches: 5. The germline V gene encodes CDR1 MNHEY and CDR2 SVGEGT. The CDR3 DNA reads TGTGCCAGCAGTTACTCGGGGACAGGGGTGGTCACTGAAGCTTTCTTT. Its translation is CASSYSGTGVVTEAFF.

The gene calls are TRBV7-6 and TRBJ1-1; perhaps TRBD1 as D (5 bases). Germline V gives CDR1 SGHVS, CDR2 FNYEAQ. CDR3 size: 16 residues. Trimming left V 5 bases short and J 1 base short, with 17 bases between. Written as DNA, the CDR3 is TGTGCCAGCAGCCTCGCCTCAGGGCATACGAACACTGAAGCTTTCTTT. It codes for CASSLASGHTNTEAFF.

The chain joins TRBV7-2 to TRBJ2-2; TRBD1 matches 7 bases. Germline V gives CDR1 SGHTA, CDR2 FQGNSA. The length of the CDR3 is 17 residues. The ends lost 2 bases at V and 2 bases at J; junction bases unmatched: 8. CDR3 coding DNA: TGTGCCAGCAGCTTACCCTCGGGACAGATTAACACCGGGGAGCTGTTTTTT. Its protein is CASSLPSGQINTGELFF.

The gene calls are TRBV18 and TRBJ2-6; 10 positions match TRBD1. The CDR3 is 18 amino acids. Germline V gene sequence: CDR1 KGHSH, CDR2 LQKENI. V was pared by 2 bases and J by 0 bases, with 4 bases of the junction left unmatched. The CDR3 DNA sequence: TGTGCCAGCTCACCATCGGGACAGGGGCCCTCTGGGGCCAACGTCCTGACTTTC. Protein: CASSPSGQGPSGANVLTF.

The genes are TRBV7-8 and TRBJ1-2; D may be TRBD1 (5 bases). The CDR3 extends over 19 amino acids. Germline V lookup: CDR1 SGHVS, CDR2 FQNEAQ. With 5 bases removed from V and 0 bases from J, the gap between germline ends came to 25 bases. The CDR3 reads CASSPRVAWGGRSNYGYTF. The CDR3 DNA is TGTGCCAGCAGCCCTCGAGTGGCCTGGGGGGGTCGATCTAACTATGGCTACACCTTC.

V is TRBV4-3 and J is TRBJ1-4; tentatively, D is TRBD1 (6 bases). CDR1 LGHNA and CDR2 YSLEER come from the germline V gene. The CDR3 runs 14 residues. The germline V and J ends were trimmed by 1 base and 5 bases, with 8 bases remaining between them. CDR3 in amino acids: CASSQGQGNEKLFF. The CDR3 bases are TGCGCCAGCAGCCAAGGCCAGGGGAATGAAAAACTGTTTTTT.

CDR3 sequence reads: CASSSISGRSKTQYF. The CDR3 coding sequence is TGTGCCAGCAGCTCCATTAGCGGGAGGTCAAAGACCCAGTACTTC. The V and J genes are TRBV11-2 and TRBJ2-5, with TRBD2 matching over 10 bases. In germline, CDR1 is SGHAT, CDR2 FQNNGV. The V segment lost 4 bases and the J segment 6 bases; nucleotides outside the gene matches: 8. CDR3 size: 15 residues.

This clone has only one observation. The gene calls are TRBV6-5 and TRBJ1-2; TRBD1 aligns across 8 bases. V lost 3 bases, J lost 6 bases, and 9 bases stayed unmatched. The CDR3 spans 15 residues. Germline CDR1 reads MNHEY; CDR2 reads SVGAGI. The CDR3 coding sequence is TGTGCCAGCAGTTATTCGACAGGGGAGTCAGATGGCTACACCTTC. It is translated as CASSYSTGESDGYTF.

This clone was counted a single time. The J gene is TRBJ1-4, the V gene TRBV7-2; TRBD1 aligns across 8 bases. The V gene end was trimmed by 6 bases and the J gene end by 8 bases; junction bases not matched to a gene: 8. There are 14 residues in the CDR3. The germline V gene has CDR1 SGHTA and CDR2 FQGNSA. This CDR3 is CASSQQGVNEKLFF. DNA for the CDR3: TGTGCCAGCAGTCAACAGGGGGTGAACGAAAAACTGTTTTTT.

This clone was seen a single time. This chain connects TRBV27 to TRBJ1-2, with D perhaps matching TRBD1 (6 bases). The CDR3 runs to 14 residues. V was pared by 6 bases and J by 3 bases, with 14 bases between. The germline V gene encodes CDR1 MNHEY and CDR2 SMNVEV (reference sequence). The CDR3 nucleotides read TGTGCCAGCAGGGTGCTGGGGGCCGACTATGGCTACACCTTC. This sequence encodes CASRVLGADYGYTF.

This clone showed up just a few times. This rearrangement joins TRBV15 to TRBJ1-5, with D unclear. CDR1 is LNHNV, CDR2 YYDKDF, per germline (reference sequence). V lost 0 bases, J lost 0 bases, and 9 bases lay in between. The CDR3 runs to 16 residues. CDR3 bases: TGTGCCACCAGCAGAGATTTGAGTACTAGCAATCAGCCCCAGCATTTT. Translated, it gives CATSRDLSTSNQPQHF.

CDR3 sequence reads: CASSPRTATVDGYTF. The CDR3 DNA reads as TGTGCCAGCAGCCCAAGGACAGCAACAGTAGATGGCTACACCTTC. V is TRBV5-5 and J is TRBJ1-2; a weak D match, TRBD1 (6 bases). The CDR3 totals 15 residues. The V end was cut by 4 bases, the J end by 6 bases, with 19 bases between. CDR1 and CDR2 (germline): SGHKS, YYEKEE (reference sequence).

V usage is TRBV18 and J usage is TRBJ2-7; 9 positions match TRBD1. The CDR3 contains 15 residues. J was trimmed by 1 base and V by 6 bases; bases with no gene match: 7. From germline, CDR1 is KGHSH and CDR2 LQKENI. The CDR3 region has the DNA TGTGCCAGCTCCGGAGGACAGGGGAAATCCTACGAGCAGTACTTC. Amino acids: CASSGGQGKSYEQYF.

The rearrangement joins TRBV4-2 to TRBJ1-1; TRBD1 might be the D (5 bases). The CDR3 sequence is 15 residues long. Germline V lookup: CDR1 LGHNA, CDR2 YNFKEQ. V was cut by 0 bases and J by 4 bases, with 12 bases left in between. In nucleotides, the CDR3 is TGTGCCAGCAGCCAAGATCCGGGCGGGACCACTGAAGCTTTCTTT. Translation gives CASSQDPGGTTEAFF.

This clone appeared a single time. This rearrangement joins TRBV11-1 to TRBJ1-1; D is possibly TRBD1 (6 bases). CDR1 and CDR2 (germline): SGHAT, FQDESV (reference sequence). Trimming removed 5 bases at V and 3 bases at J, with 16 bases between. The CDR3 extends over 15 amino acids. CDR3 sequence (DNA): TGTGCCAGCAGCCTCCTATCTCAGGGGCACACTGAAGCTTTCTTT. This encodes CASSLLSQGHTEAFF.

Written as DNA, the CDR3 is TGCGCCAGCAGCCAAGTTCAAGGGGTGGTTCGCGAGCAGTACTTC. Translation: CASSQVQGVVREQYF. This chain connects TRBV4-3 to TRBJ2-7, with D tentatively TRBD1 (5 bases). Germline lookup yields CDR1 LGHNA and CDR2 YSLEER. This CDR3 has 15 residues. The ends were cut back, 1 base at V and 6 bases at J, with 16 bases in the middle.